The 18 T cell receptor beta chains in this list originate from one sample, sequenced in a study of graft-versus-host responses after intestinal transplantation. TCRdb keeps only in-frame clones here, not all; method: immunoSEQ multiplex PCR. The sample holds about 64,000 clones; about nine tenths are singletons and the top ten take around 6.7%. The sequencing used bone marrow, collected approximately 740 days after intestinal transplantation. The receptors derive from a human patient who received an intestinal transplant, so some T cells may come from the graft donor.

The table lists this clone with a few counts. This chain joins TRBV5-4 and TRBJ1-4; TRBD1 matches 10 bases. J lost 6 bases, V lost 3 bases, and 5 bases had no gene match. The CDR3 loop spans 15 amino acids. Germline values: CDR1 SGHNT, CDR2 YYREEE (reference sequence). In nucleotides, the CDR3 is TGTGCCAGCAGCTGGAGGGACAGGGGCGATGAAAAACTGTTTTTT. Amino acids: CASSWRDRGDEKLFF. Filled out from reference TRBV5-4 and TRBJ1-4, the complete variable domain reads ETGVTQSPTHLIKTRGQQVTLRCSSQSGHNTVSWYQQALGQGPQFIFQYYREEENGRGNFPPRFSGLQFPNYSSELNVNALELDDSALYLCASSWRDRGDEKLFFGSGTQLSVL.

The J gene is TRBJ1-1, the V gene TRBV27, with TRBD1 matching 8 bases. The CDR3 length is 16 residues. Germline V lookup: CDR1 MNHEY, CDR2 SMNVEV (reference sequence). V shed 6 bases and J 3 bases; nucleotides not matched to a gene: 12. CDR3 sequence: CASSSGQGMRHTEAFF. CDR3 bases: TGTGCCAGCAGCTCAGGACAGGGAATGAGGCACACTGAAGCTTTCTTT.

The chain combines TRBV4-1 with TRBJ2-5; a possible D gene is TRBD2 (7 bases). The germline V gene has CDR1 MGHRA and CDR2 YSYEKL. Trimming removed 0 bases from V and 5 bases from J, with 13 bases in between. The CDR3 has 15 residues. CDR3 amino acids: CASSQEQGGEETQYF. Written as DNA, the CDR3 is TGCGCCAGCAGCCAAGAACAGGGAGGGGAGGAGACCCAGTACTTC.

V and J are TRBV5-1 and TRBJ2-7; unclear D gene. CDR1 is SGHRS and CDR2 is YFSETQ in the germline V gene. The CDR3 extends over 13 amino acids. V was cut by 4 bases and J by 7 bases, with 15 bases left in between. The CDR3 protein is CASSPGLAEEQYF. The CDR3 DNA is TGCGCCAGCAGCCCGGGTCTCGCTGAGGAGCAGTACTTC.

The chain joins TRBV11-2 to TRBJ2-1; no definite D call. V shed 5 bases and J shed 1 base, with 21 bases lying between them. This CDR3 comprises 18 residues. Germline-derived CDR1 and CDR2 are SGHAT and FQNNGV. CDR3 sequence reads: CASSPPHPDQRSYNEQFF. For the CDR3, the DNA is TGTGCCAGCAGCCCACCCCACCCGGACCAGCGTTCCTACAATGAGCAGTTCTTC.

J is TRBJ2-7 and V is TRBV5-1, with unresolved D. V dropped 2 bases and J dropped 3 bases, with 9 bases sitting between them. Per germline, CDR1 SGHRS and CDR2 YFSETQ. This CDR3 contains 13 residues. The CDR3 DNA reads TGCGCCAGCAGCTTTTCGGTACGCTACGAGCAGTACTTC. This sequence encodes CASSFSVRYEQYF.

The chain combines TRBV6-5 with TRBJ2-3; 8 nucleotides agree with TRBD2. The CDR3 has 16 residues. In germline, CDR1 is MNHEY, CDR2 SVGAGI. V lost 4 bases to trimming and J lost 3 bases; unmatched junction nucleotides: 9. CDR3 protein: CASSSVAGPPTDTQYF. The DNA for the CDR3 is TGTGCCAGCAGTTCCGTAGCGGGGCCCCCTACAGATACGCAGTATTTT.

The chain is built from TRBV25-1 and TRBJ1-1, with 7 bases lining up with TRBD1. With 4 bases clipped from V and 3 bases from J, the junction kept 5 bases outside the gene matches. The CDR3 runs 14 residues. Germline V gene sequence: CDR1 MGHDK, CDR2 SYGVNS. CDR3 nucleotides: TGTGCCAGCAGTGCGACAGGGACGGACACTGAAGCTTTCTTT. This sequence encodes CASSATGTDTEAFF.

V gene TRBV19 combines with J gene TRBJ1-1; 10 positions match TRBD1. The CDR3 contains 15 residues. With 3 bases clipped from V and 0 bases from J, the junction kept 1 base outside the gene matches. Per the germline V gene, CDR1 is LNHDA and CDR2 is SQIVND (reference sequence). The CDR3: CASSMDRGMNTEAFF. DNA for the CDR3: TGTGCCAGTAGTATGGACAGGGGGATGAACACTGAAGCTTTCTTT.

This clone occurred once. V and J are TRBV13 and TRBJ2-3, with D hard to call. V lost 2 bases and J 1 base, leaving 10 bases between the germline ends. This CDR3 spans 15 amino acids. From germline, CDR1 is PRHDT and CDR2 FYEKMQ (reference sequence). CDR3 coding DNA: TGTGCCAGCAGCTTATGGTTTGGTGGCACAGATACGCAGTATTTT. Its translation: CASSLWFGGTDTQYF.

This clone came up a few times. V is TRBV29-1 and J is TRBJ1-1, with a possible D match to TRBD1 (5 bases). V lost 7 bases, J lost 1 base, and 13 bases lay in between. The CDR3 is made up of 13 amino acids. Germline V lookup: CDR1 SQVTM, CDR2 ANQGSEA. As DNA, the CDR3 is TGCAGCGGATCCTTAGGGGAGAACACTGAAGCTTTCTTT. Its translation: CSGSLGENTEAFF.

The chain joins TRBV11-2 to TRBJ1-2; TRBD1 might be the D (6 bases). There are 14 residues in the CDR3. The V end lost 4 bases, the J end lost 3 bases, and 12 bases lay between the germline ends. CDR1 is SGHAT and CDR2 is FQNNGV in the germline V gene. In DNA form, the CDR3 reads TGTGCCAGCAGCTCCAGGGGCCCCCACTATGGCTACACCTTC. This codes for CASSSRGPHYGYTF.

J is TRBJ2-3 and V is TRBV11-1, with D possibly TRBD2 on 5 matching bases. The CDR3 loop spans 13 amino acids. V lost 4 bases and J 6 bases, leaving 11 bases between the germline ends. The germline CDR1 and CDR2 sequences are SGHAT and FQDESV (reference sequence). The CDR3 region is CASSYDYSDTQYF. The CDR3 DNA sequence: TGTGCCAGCAGCTACGACTATTCGGATACGCAGTATTTT.

This clone appeared a single time. V usage is TRBV19 and J usage is TRBJ2-7, with D hard to call. From germline, CDR1 is LNHDA and CDR2 SQIVND (reference sequence). CDR3 length: 16 amino acids. Between the trimmed V and J ends, which lost 5 bases and 1 base, there was a span of 18 bases. CDR3 in DNA: TGTGCCAGTAGTGCTACTTGGGGTATGGAATCCTACGAGCAGTACTTC. Translation gives CASSATWGMESYEQYF.

The V gene is TRBV10-2, the J gene TRBJ2-7; TRBD1 aligns across 7 bases. After removal of 5 bases from V and 6 bases from J, the junction contained 7 bases not matched to a gene. The CDR3 has 13 amino acids. Germline lookup yields CDR1 WSHSY and CDR2 SAAADI. The CDR3 sequence: CASSLGTASEQYF. As DNA, the CDR3 is TGCGCCAGCAGTCTGGGGACAGCGAGCGAGCAGTACTTC.

The CDR3 region is CASSPTGWAGQETQYF. For the CDR3, the DNA is TGTGCCAGCAGCCCAACAGGGTGGGCCGGCCAAGAGACCCAGTACTTC. The gene calls are TRBV9 and TRBJ2-5; maybe TRBD1 (6 bases). V was trimmed by 4 bases and J by 1 base, leaving 17 bases between them. Germline loops: CDR1 SGDLS, CDR2 YYNGEE. This CDR3 region has 16 residues.

The genes are TRBV19 and TRBJ2-2, with D unclear. The germline V gene has CDR1 LNHDA and CDR2 SQIVND (reference sequence). V lost 3 bases and J 5 bases, leaving 13 bases between the germline ends. CDR3 length: 15 amino acids. CDR3 protein: CASSIPGVGTGELFF. DNA of the CDR3: TGTGCCAGTAGTATTCCCGGAGTTGGAACCGGGGAGCTGTTTTTT. The whole variable domain, remainder taken from reference TRBV19 and TRBJ2-2, is DGGITQSPKYLFRKEGQNVTLSCEQNLNHDAMYWYRQDPGQGLRLIYYSQIVNDFQKGDIAEGYSVSREKKESFPLTVTSAQKNPTAFYLCASSIPGVGTGELFFGEGSRLTVL.

The chain has TRBV18 and TRBJ1-1; D call uncertain. V lost 5 bases and J 0 bases, leaving 16 bases between the germline ends. There are 16 residues in the CDR3. Germline V gives CDR1 KGHSH, CDR2 LQKENI. The CDR3 sequence is CASSSNPTNMNTEAFF. As DNA, the CDR3 is TGTGCCAGCTCATCCAACCCGACAAATATGAACACTGAAGCTTTCTTT.